These T cell receptor beta chains were read from a single sample in a study of cytomegalovirus exposure and HLA in healthy donors. The method was immunoSEQ multiplex PCR; TCRdb's version includes in-frame clones alone and lacks a portion of them. The sample yields under 150,000 clones, roughly 81% seen once. The sample comprised PBMCs. The receptor source for this set is a woman aged 25 to 39 in good health and CMV-seronegative. Each CDR3 is given with its conserved first and last residue. A D gene is named only where the DNA matches it firmly. Not all rows give a size; the values are once, few, many and, for expanded clones, a class.

clone size	J gene	D gene	V gene	CDR3 DNA	CDR3 protein
.	TRBJ1-2	.	TRBV7-9	TGTGCCAGCAGCTTAGCGACCGACGGGAGCGGCTACACCTTC	CASSLATDGSGYTF
.	TRBJ2-7	TRBD2	TRBV18	TGTGCCAGCTCACCAGCGGCGGGGGACCCCTACGAGCAGTACTTC	CASSPAAGDPYEQYF
.	TRBJ1-6	.	TRBV5-6	TGTGCCAGCAGCCGGGTGGGGCGGGGGGTAAATTCACCCCTCCACTTT	CASSRVGRGVNSPLHF
.	TRBJ2-3	TRBD1	TRBV7-6	TGTGCCAGCAGCCCGAGGACAGGGGGCCTCACAGATACGCAGTATTTT	CASSPRTGGLTDTQYF
.	TRBJ2-5	.	TRBV27	TGTGCCAGCAGTTTAACAGGGCGGACCGTTGAGACCCAGTACTTC	CASSLTGRTVETQYF
.	TRBJ2-1	TRBD2	TRBV5-1	TGCGCCAGCAGCTTGTACGCGGGGGGGCACAATGAGCAGTTCTTC	CASSLYAGGHNEQFF
.	TRBJ2-1	.	TRBV9	TGTGCCAGCAGCGTAGCCCTGAGCTCCTACAATGAGCAGTTCTTC	CASSVALSSYNEQFF
.	TRBJ1-2	TRBD1	TRBV7-2	TGTGCCAGCAGCTTAGACGGGACAGGCTATGGCTACACCTTC	CASSLDGTGYGYTF
.	TRBJ2-6	.	TRBV4-3	TGCGCCAGCAGCCAAGAGCCCGCAGGGACTGGGGCCAACGTCCTGACTTTC	CASSQEPAGTGANVLTF
.	TRBJ2-3	.	TRBV7-2	TGTGCCAGCAGCTTCGGGACTTCCTACACAGATACGCAGTATTTT	CASSFGTSYTDTQYF
.	TRBJ2-2	TRBD1	TRBV18	TGTGCCAGCTCAGAGACAGGGGTGACCGGGGAGCTGTTTTTT	CASSETGVTGELFF
.	TRBJ2-7	TRBD2	TRBV5-1	TGCGCCAGCAGTCGCGGGGGGGCTCCCGAGCAGTACTTC	CASSRGGAPEQYF
.	TRBJ2-7	TRBD2	TRBV19	TGTGCCAGCAGGCGGGAGGCCAGCTCCTACGAGCAGTACTTC	CASRREASSYEQYF
few	TRBJ2-5	.	TRBV28	TGTGCCAGCAGTTTATACCGAGAGAGAGAGACCCAGTACTTC	CASSLYRERETQYF
.	TRBJ1-4	.	TRBV5-1	TGCGCCAGCAGCCTCAAGGGGTTTAGAAGTGAAAAACTGTTTTTT	CASSLKGFRSEKLFF
.	TRBJ2-7	.	TRBV7-6	TGTGCCAGCAGCTTGATTGCAGGGGCCTACGAGCAGTACTTC	CASSLIAGAYEQYF
.	TRBJ1-2	.	TRBV7-2	TGTGCCAGCAGCTTAGCACGACAGCCCTCCTTC	CASSLARQPSF
.	TRBJ2-1	.	TRBV29-1	TGCAGCGTTGTGGGCAGTTCCTACAATGAGCAGTTCTTC	CSVVGSSYNEQFF
once	TRBJ2-3	TRBD2	TRBV4-3	TGCGCCAGCAGCCCAGATAGCGGGGGGATCACTCAGTATTTT	CASSPDSGGITQYF
once	TRBJ2-1	TRBD2	TRBV28	TGTGCCAGCAGTTCCTCCGGGACTAGCGCCGACAATGAGCAGTTCTTC	CASSSSGTSADNEQFF
.	TRBJ2-6	.	TRBV2	TGTGCCAGCAGTGAAAGGGTAGGGGCTGGGGCCAACGTCCTGACTTTC	CASSERVGAGANVLTF
.	TRBJ2-1	TRBD1	TRBV16	TGTGCCAGCAGCCCGGGTCTGGGACAGGGTTTATACAATGAGCAGTTCTTC	CASSPGLGQGLYNEQFF
.	TRBJ1-1	TRBD1	TRBV5-6	TGTGCCAGCAGGTCGACAGGGTATAACACTGAAGCTTTCTTT	CASRSTGYNTEAFF
.	TRBJ1-2	.	TRBV18	TGTGCCAGCTCACCACTCACAGGAGCCGCTAACTATGGCTACACCTTC	CASSPLTGAANYGYTF
.	TRBJ2-7	TRBD2	TRBV5-1	TGCGCCAGCAGCGGAGGGACTAGCGGGCACTACGAGCAGTACTTC	CASSGGTSGHYEQYF
.	TRBJ1-4	TRBD1	TRBV9	TGTGCCAGCAGCGTACAGGGGGCGATCGATGAAAAACTGTTTTTT	CASSVQGAIDEKLFF
.	TRBJ1-2	TRBD1	TRBV18	TGTGCCAGCTCACCCGGGACAGACAACTATGGCTACACCTTC	CASSPGTDNYGYTF
.	TRBJ2-2	TRBD2	TRBV7-2	TGTGCCAGCCAAACGCGAGCGGGAGTAACCGGGGAGCTGTTTTTT	CASQTRAGVTGELFF
.	TRBJ1-1	.	TRBV4-1	TGCGCCAGCAGCCAAGAAATAGACACTGAAGCTTTCTTT	CASSQEIDTEAFF
.	TRBJ1-2	TRBD1	TRBV30	TGTGCCTGGTCACACAGGGGGGAGAAAGCTAACTATGGCTACACCTTC	CAWSHRGEKANYGYTF
once	TRBJ1-2	.	TRBV5-5	TGTGCCAGCAGCTTGGGGGCAGGGCAATATGGCTACACCTTC	CASSLGAGQYGYTF
many	TRBJ1-5	.	TRBV6-1	TGTGCCAGCAGTGACCTTCAGGCCACCTATCAGCCCCAGCATTTT	CASSDLQATYQPQHF
.	TRBJ2-7	TRBD1	TRBV29-1	TGCAGCGTTGGCGGACAGGGCACTGTGCAGTACTTC	CSVGGQGTVQYF
.	TRBJ1-2	.	TRBV7-9	TGTGCCAGCAGCTTGCCGGTAAAAGGCTACACCTTC	CASSLPVKGYTF
.	TRBJ2-1	TRBD1	TRBV5-1	TGCGCCAGCAGCTTGGAAGGGGGCAGAAACAATGAGCAGTTCTTC	CASSLEGGRNNEQFF
.	TRBJ1-4	TRBD1	TRBV5-6	TGTGCCAGCTCACATCAGACAGGGTTTAATGAAAAACTGTTTTTT	CASSHQTGFNEKLFF
once	TRBJ2-3	.	TRBV9	TGTGCCAGCAGCGAGGTTCAGGGACTTGGGGGAGATACGCAGTATTTT	CASSEVQGLGGDTQYF
.	TRBJ2-2	.	TRBV29-1	TGCAGCGTTGGAGTTACGAACACCGGGGAGCTGTTTTTT	CSVGVTNTGELFF
.	TRBJ1-2	TRBD1	TRBV2	TGTGCCAGCAGCGGACAGGGGAGATTTCGTGGCTACACCTTC	CASSGQGRFRGYTF
few	TRBJ1-6	.	TRBV19	TGTGCCAGTAGTATAGCAGGGGAATCACCCCTCCACTTT	CASSIAGESPLHF
.	TRBJ1-5	.	TRBV7-8	TGTGCCAGCAGCCCAGGAACGGCCGGTTTGCCCCAGCATTTT	CASSPGTAGLPQHF
few	TRBJ2-1	TRBD2	TRBV7-3	TGTGCCAGCAGCTTAAGAGCGGGGGGGCGTAAGTTCTTC	CASSLRAGGRKFF
.	TRBJ1-6	TRBD1	TRBV5-1	TGCGCCAGCAGCATAACGACAGGGACGGGTAATTCACCCCTCCACTTT	CASSITTGTGNSPLHF
.	TRBJ1-4	.	TRBV29-1	TGCAGCGTTGCTGGGGGGGACGAAAAACTGTTTTTT	CSVAGGDEKLFF
.	TRBJ2-7	TRBD2	TRBV9	TGTGCCAGCAGCCGTCTAGGTAGCGGGGCCTACGAGCAGTACTTC	CASSRLGSGAYEQYF
.	TRBJ1-5	.	TRBV6-5	TGTGCCAGCAGGCGGGACGTTGCAAATCAGCCCCAGCATTTT	CASRRDVANQPQHF
.	TRBJ2-7	.	TRBV7-2	TGTGCCAGCAGCTTATTTGGTACTTACGAGCAGTACTTC	CASSLFGTYEQYF
.	TRBJ2-1	.	TRBV12-5	TGTGCTAGTGGTTTGGGAGGTGTTGAGCAGTTCTTC	CASGLGGVEQFF
.	TRBJ1-2	.	TRBV27	TGTGCCAGCAGTTTTACGCCAGAAGATCACCTTAACTATGGCTACACCTTC	CASSFTPEDHLNYGYTF
.	TRBJ1-2	.	TRBV6-6	TGTGCCAGCAGCTCCGGGGGGCACTATGGCTACACCTTC	CASSSGGHYGYTF
.	TRBJ1-5	TRBD1	TRBV6-6	TGTGCCAGCAGCTGGGACAGACCGGGCAATCAGCCCCAGCATTTT	CASSWDRPGNQPQHF
few	TRBJ1-4	.	TRBV5-5	TGTGCCAGCACCGCCGGGGGGCAGACTAATGAAAAACTGTTTTTT	CASTAGGQTNEKLFF
.	TRBJ1-4	.	TRBV7-2	TGTGCCAGCAGCTTCCGCGGGGGGGTCTATGAAAAACTGTTTTTT	CASSFRGGVYEKLFF
.	TRBJ1-1	.	TRBV6-1	TGTGCCAGCAGGAGGAGTTATAATTCTGAAGCTTTCTTT	CASRRSYNSEAFF
.	TRBJ2-7	.	TRBV18	TGTGCCAGCTCACCATTGGTTTCGGTGAGCTCCTACGAGCAGTACTTC	CASSPLVSVSSYEQYF
few	TRBJ2-7	TRBD1	TRBV4-1	TGCGCCAGCAGCCAAAACAGGGGTTACGAGCAGTACTTC	CASSQNRGYEQYF
.	TRBJ1-4	TRBD1	TRBV2	TGTGCCAGCAGACCGGACAGGGGTAATGAAAAACTGTTTTTT	CASRPDRGNEKLFF